The rows below give T cell receptor beta chains drawn from one sample of a study of blood T cell repertoires in COVID-19. Here immunoSEQ multiplex PCR was the method, and the copy in TCRdb shows in-frame clones only, minus some. Of approximately 220,000 clones listed, 85% are singletons. Input material: PBMCs or T cells enriched from blood (not recorded which). Source of these receptors: a man aged 35-49 years who had recovered from COVID-19. The CDR3 runs from the conserved cysteine through the conserved F or W. A D gene is named only where the DNA matches it firmly. Only part of the rows carry a size: once, few, many, or a class if the clone is expanded.

V gene: TRBV3-1/TRBV3-2; J gene: TRBJ2-7; D gene: -; clone size: -; CDR3 DNA: TGTGCCAGCAGCCAAGGGGCGGGAATGGCCTACGAGCAGTACTTC; CDR3 protein: CASSQGAGMAYEQYF
V gene: TRBV6-5; J gene: TRBJ2-3; D gene: TRBD1; clone size: many; CDR3 DNA: TGTGCCAGCAGTCCGGGACAGGGGGCAGATACGCAGTATTTT; CDR3 protein: CASSPGQGADTQYF
V gene: TRBV2; J gene: TRBJ2-1; D gene: TRBD1; clone size: -; CDR3 DNA: TGTGCCAGCAGTGATGGACAGGGCGGTGAGCAGTTCTTC; CDR3 protein: CASSDGQGGEQFF
V gene: TRBV2; J gene: TRBJ2-1; D gene: TRBD2; clone size: -; CDR3 DNA: TGTGCCAGCAGTGATCCCGCTAGCGGGAGCTCCTACAATGAGCAGTTCTTC; CDR3 protein: CASSDPASGSSYNEQFF
V gene: TRBV30; J gene: TRBJ2-3; D gene: -; clone size: once; CDR3 DNA: TGTGCCTGGAGTGTAAGGGGTTTCACAGATACGCAGTATTTT; CDR3 protein: CAWSVRGFTDTQYF
V gene: TRBV29-1; J gene: TRBJ2-7; D gene: -; clone size: few; CDR3 DNA: TGCAGCGTTGAAGATAGTTCAGGGACATTCTACGAGCAGTACTTC; CDR3 protein: CSVEDSSGTFYEQYF
V gene: TRBV28; J gene: TRBJ1-5; D gene: -; clone size: -; CDR3 DNA: TGTGCCAGCAGTTTAGGGTGGGGGAGGGAACAGCCCCAGCATTTT; CDR3 protein: CASSLGWGREQPQHF
V gene: TRBV30; J gene: TRBJ2-7; D gene: -; clone size: -; CDR3 DNA: TGTGCCTGGGGGAGGGGGCTCAACGAGCAGTACTTC; CDR3 protein: CAWGRGLNEQYF
V gene: TRBV19; J gene: TRBJ2-1; D gene: TRBD2; clone size: -; CDR3 DNA: TGTGCCAGTACCCTCACCGGGACTAGCGGCACCTTTGGCAAAAGGAATGAGCAGTTCTTC; CDR3 protein: CASTLTGTSGTFGKRNEQFF
V gene: TRBV7-2; J gene: TRBJ1-2; D gene: -; clone size: -; CDR3 DNA: TGTGCCAGCAGCTTCCGGGAGGCCAACTATGGCTACACCTTC; CDR3 protein: CASSFREANYGYTF
V gene: TRBV9; J gene: TRBJ2-7; D gene: -; clone size: -; CDR3 DNA: TGTGCCAGCAGCGTAGGAATAAACAGGGAGTACGAGCAGTACTTC; CDR3 protein: CASSVGINREYEQYF
V gene: TRBV24-1; J gene: TRBJ2-7; D gene: -; clone size: -; CDR3 DNA: TGTGCCACCAGTGACCCAACGAAGTCACCCAGGGAGCAGTACTTC; CDR3 protein: CATSDPTKSPREQYF
V gene: TRBV24-1; J gene: TRBJ2-5; D gene: TRBD1; clone size: -; CDR3 DNA: TGTGCCACCTCAGCCGGGACAGGGGGCACCGGAGAGACCCAGTACTTC; CDR3 protein: CATSAGTGGTGETQYF
V gene: TRBV5-5; J gene: TRBJ1-1; D gene: TRBD1; clone size: -; CDR3 DNA: TGTGCCAGCAGCCGAGATCCACAGGGGTTTGAGGTTGAAGCTTTCTTT; CDR3 protein: CASSRDPQGFEVEAFF
V gene: TRBV27; J gene: TRBJ2-7; D gene: -; clone size: -; CDR3 DNA: TGTGCCACCCCAGGGGAGTACGAGCAGTACTTC; CDR3 protein: CATPGEYEQYF
V gene: TRBV20-1; J gene: TRBJ2-1; D gene: TRBD2; clone size: -; CDR3 DNA: TGCAGTGCTAGTGGCCGCATAGCGGGAGCCTACAATGAGCAGTTCTTC; CDR3 protein: CSASGRIAGAYNEQFF
V gene: TRBV25-1; J gene: TRBJ2-1; D gene: TRBD1; clone size: -; CDR3 DNA: TGTGCCAGTCGACCGGGACAGGGCTCCAAGGCTGACAATGAGCAGTTCTTC; CDR3 protein: CASRPGQGSKADNEQFF
V gene: TRBV18; J gene: TRBJ2-5; D gene: TRBD1; clone size: -; CDR3 DNA: TGTGCCAGCTCACCACTTAGACCAGGGGGCGAAGAGACCCAGTACTTC; CDR3 protein: CASSPLRPGGEETQYF
V gene: TRBV19; J gene: TRBJ1-6; D gene: -; clone size: -; CDR3 DNA: TGTGCCAGTAGGAAGGAACAGCAGAATTCACCCCTCCACTTT; CDR3 protein: CASRKEQQNSPLHF
V gene: TRBV28; J gene: TRBJ2-3; D gene: TRBD2; clone size: many; CDR3 DNA: TGTGCCAGCAGTTCCCCGGGCCTAGCGGGAGTTGCAGATACGCAGTATTTT; CDR3 protein: CASSSPGLAGVADTQYF
V gene: TRBV6-5; J gene: TRBJ2-2; D gene: TRBD1; clone size: many; CDR3 DNA: TGTGCCAGCAGTTACTCTAACAGGGGAGACACCGGGGAGCTGTTTTTT; CDR3 protein: CASSYSNRGDTGELFF
V gene: TRBV29-1; J gene: TRBJ2-7; D gene: -; clone size: -; CDR3 DNA: TGCAGCGTTCCCCGGTTAAGCTCCTACGAGCAGTACTTC; CDR3 protein: CSVPRLSSYEQYF
V gene: TRBV2; J gene: TRBJ2-3; D gene: -; clone size: -; CDR3 DNA: TGTGCCAGCAGTGACAGCGAGACTAGCACAGATACGCAGTATTTT; CDR3 protein: CASSDSETSTDTQYF
V gene: TRBV11-2; J gene: TRBJ1-2; D gene: -; clone size: few; CDR3 DNA: TGTGCCAGCACCGAGACACGGAACTATGGCTACACCTTC; CDR3 protein: CASTETRNYGYTF
V gene: TRBV4-1; J gene: TRBJ2-7; D gene: -; clone size: -; CDR3 DNA: TGCGCCAGCAGCCAAAGCTCACCCCTATCGGGGAAAGGCTACGAGCAGTACTTC; CDR3 protein: CASSQSSPLSGKGYEQYF
V gene: TRBV11-3; J gene: TRBJ2-7; D gene: TRBD2; clone size: -; CDR3 DNA: TGTGCCAGCAGCTCCGGGACTAGCGGCGAGCAGTACTTC; CDR3 protein: CASSSGTSGEQYF
V gene: TRBV30; J gene: TRBJ2-1; D gene: TRBD2; clone size: -; CDR3 DNA: TGTGCCTGGAGCCCTAAGGGGAGCGGGAGGTCCCCTGAGCAGTTCTTC; CDR3 protein: CAWSPKGSGRSPEQFF
V gene: TRBV3-1/TRBV3-2; J gene: TRBJ1-2; D gene: -; clone size: few; CDR3 DNA: TGTGCCAGCAGCCAGTGGGGCCGAGACAGCGCTCTCCTTGGTGGCTACACCTTC; CDR3 protein: CASSQWGRDSALLGGYTF
V gene: TRBV4-1; J gene: TRBJ2-2; D gene: TRBD2; clone size: -; CDR3 DNA: TGCGCCAGCAGCCAAGATCCTAGCGGGAGTATAAACGGGGAGCTGTTTTTT; CDR3 protein: CASSQDPSGSINGELFF
V gene: TRBV13; J gene: TRBJ2-7; D gene: -; clone size: -; CDR3 DNA: TGTGCCAGCAGCTTAGACGGGGTCTCCTACGAGCAGTACTTC; CDR3 protein: CASSLDGVSYEQYF
V gene: TRBV30; J gene: TRBJ2-4; D gene: TRBD2; clone size: -; CDR3 DNA: TGTGCCTGGAGTGTTGGGCTAGCGGGAGTTGTCAAAAACATTCAGTACTTC; CDR3 protein: CAWSVGLAGVVKNIQYF
V gene: TRBV5-5; J gene: TRBJ2-3; D gene: -; clone size: few; CDR3 DNA: TGTGCCAGCAGCTTCCGGCGGGGCAGCACAGATACGCAGTATTTT; CDR3 protein: CASSFRRGSTDTQYF
V gene: TRBV11-2; J gene: TRBJ2-1; D gene: TRBD2; clone size: -; CDR3 DNA: TGTGCCAGCAGCCGCGGGACTAGCGAAAACGATGAGCAGTTCTTC; CDR3 protein: CASSRGTSENDEQFF
V gene: TRBV10-3; J gene: TRBJ2-1; D gene: -; clone size: -; CDR3 DNA: TGTGCCATCAGTGAGACTAGGGGGAATGAGCAGTTCTTC; CDR3 protein: CAISETRGNEQFF
V gene: TRBV10-3; J gene: TRBJ2-3; D gene: TRBD1; clone size: -; CDR3 DNA: TGCGCGGCCATGACAGGGGGCCCTAGCACAGATACGCAGTATTTT; CDR3 protein: CAAMTGGPSTDTQYF
V gene: TRBV7-2; J gene: TRBJ2-3; D gene: -; clone size: -; CDR3 DNA: TGTGCCAGCAGCACCGGTCTAGCTCGCACAGATACGCAGTATTTT; CDR3 protein: CASSTGLARTDTQYF
V gene: TRBV2; J gene: TRBJ1-4; D gene: -; clone size: -; CDR3 DNA: TGTGCCAGCGTCCTCGGACAGACAACTAATGAAAAACTGTTTTTT; CDR3 protein: CASVLGQTTNEKLFF
V gene: TRBV19; J gene: TRBJ1-5; D gene: TRBD1; clone size: -; CDR3 DNA: TGTGCCAGTAGTTCCCAGAGGGACAGGGGGCGTCAGCCCCAGCATTTT; CDR3 protein: CASSSQRDRGRQPQHF
V gene: TRBV5-1; J gene: TRBJ2-3; D gene: -; clone size: -; CDR3 DNA: TGCGCCAGCAGCCCCTCTAGGGGCTCGGCAGATACGCAGTATTTT; CDR3 protein: CASSPSRGSADTQYF
V gene: TRBV2; J gene: TRBJ1-2; D gene: TRBD1; clone size: -; CDR3 DNA: TGTGCCCGGAAGGGACAGCTCTATGGCTACACCTTC; CDR3 protein: CARKGQLYGYTF
V gene: TRBV24-1; J gene: TRBJ2-1; D gene: TRBD2; clone size: -; CDR3 DNA: TGTGCCACCAGTCGGGGGGCTAGCGGGTTCTACAATGAGCAGTTCTTC; CDR3 protein: CATSRGASGFYNEQFF
V gene: TRBV7-8; J gene: TRBJ1-5; D gene: -; clone size: -; CDR3 DNA: TGTGCCAGCAGCTTAGGAGGGGGTCAGCCCCAGCATTTT; CDR3 protein: CASSLGGGQPQHF
V gene: TRBV6-5; J gene: TRBJ1-2; D gene: -; clone size: -; CDR3 DNA: TGTGCCAGCAGTTACCGGCGGCAGGGGAACTATGGCTACACCTTC; CDR3 protein: CASSYRRQGNYGYTF
V gene: TRBV28; J gene: TRBJ1-5; D gene: -; clone size: -; CDR3 DNA: TGTGCCAGCAGTCACAATACGGGAACACATCAGCCCCAGCATTTT; CDR3 protein: CASSHNTGTHQPQHF
V gene: TRBV7-3; J gene: TRBJ1-1; D gene: TRBD1; clone size: few; CDR3 DNA: TGTGCCAGCAGTCCAGGGACAGGGGGCACTGAAGCTTTCTTT; CDR3 protein: CASSPGTGGTEAFF
V gene: TRBV27; J gene: TRBJ1-3; D gene: -; clone size: few; CDR3 DNA: TGTGCCAGCAGTTTATTCTTCGCGGGCACTGGAAACACCATATATTTT; CDR3 protein: CASSLFFAGTGNTIYF
V gene: TRBV12-5; J gene: TRBJ2-5; D gene: TRBD1; clone size: -; CDR3 DNA: TGTGCTAGTGGTTTGCCCCCCCAGGGGGCCAAGGAGACCCAGTACTTC; CDR3 protein: CASGLPPQGAKETQYF
V gene: TRBV29-1; J gene: TRBJ2-7; D gene: -; clone size: -; CDR3 DNA: TGCAGCGTTGCAGGGTTGCCCAGCTACGAGCAGTACTTC; CDR3 protein: CSVAGLPSYEQYF
V gene: TRBV11-2; J gene: TRBJ1-4; D gene: -; clone size: -; CDR3 DNA: TGTGCCAGCAGCACCTACAGGGCAACTAATGAAAAACTGTTTTTT; CDR3 protein: CASSTYRATNEKLFF
V gene: TRBV27; J gene: TRBJ2-7; D gene: -; clone size: -; CDR3 DNA: TGTGCCAGCAGTACCCCCCTGAGTCCCTACGAGCAGTACTTC; CDR3 protein: CASSTPLSPYEQYF
V gene: TRBV29-1; J gene: TRBJ2-7; D gene: -; clone size: once; CDR3 DNA: TGCAGCGCAACGGGGAGCTCCTACGAGCAGTACTTC; CDR3 protein: CSATGSSYEQYF
V gene: TRBV19; J gene: TRBJ1-3; D gene: -; clone size: -; CDR3 DNA: TGTGCCAGTAACCGTCTCTCAGGGGTCTCTGGAAACACCATATATTTT; CDR3 protein: CASNRLSGVSGNTIYF